This T cell receptor beta chain was identified in a study of early T cells in non-severe SARS-CoV-2 infection. Study details: Unsorted whole-blood RNA was sequenced in bulk, leaving chains unpaired.

Study-wide points: Matching with VDJdb favored anti-spike CD8 responses (missing private and CD4 specificities).

cDNA molecules, individually, were tagged with unique molecular identifiers. TCRdb fed the 5' RACE reads into MiXCR, producing one record per CDR3 protein. The repertoire consists of 70,000 to 85,000 distinct CDR3 sequences, with 9% to 14% occurring once and the leading ten covering roughly 2.6%. This clonotype occurred many times. Its antigen is still unknown. J lost 2 bases, V lost 8 bases, and 9 bases had no gene match. Germline V gene data show CDR1 as MRHNA and CDR2 as SNTAGT. The CDR3 length is 15 residues. The source is an adult who was a healthcare worker with PCR-confirmed SARS-CoV-2 infection or an uninfected control (not recorded which). Sample: whole blood. The chain uses TRBV6-4 and TRBJ2-3; TRBD2 agrees at 8 bases. CDR3 sequence (DNA): TGTGCCAGCTCCCCTTTAGCGGGATTCACAGATACGCAGTATTTT. Protein product: CASSPLAGFTDTQYF.